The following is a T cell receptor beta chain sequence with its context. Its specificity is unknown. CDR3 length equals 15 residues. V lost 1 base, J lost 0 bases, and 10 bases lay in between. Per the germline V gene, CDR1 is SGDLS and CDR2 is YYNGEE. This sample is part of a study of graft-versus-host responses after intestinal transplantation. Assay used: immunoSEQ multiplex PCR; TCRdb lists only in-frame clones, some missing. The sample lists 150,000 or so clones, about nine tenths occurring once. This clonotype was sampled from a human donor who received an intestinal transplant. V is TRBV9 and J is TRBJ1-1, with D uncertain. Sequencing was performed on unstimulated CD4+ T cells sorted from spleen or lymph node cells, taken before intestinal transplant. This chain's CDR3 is CASSVSLSMNTEAFF. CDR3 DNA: TGTGCCAGCAGCGTATCTCTCTCTATGAACACTGAAGCTTTCTTT. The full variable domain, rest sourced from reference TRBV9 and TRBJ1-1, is DSGVTQTPKHLITATGQRVTLRCSPRSGDLSVYWYQQSLDQGLQFLIQYYNGEERAKGNILERFSAQQFPDLHSELNLSSLELGDSALYFCASSVSLSMNTEAFFGQGTRLTVV.